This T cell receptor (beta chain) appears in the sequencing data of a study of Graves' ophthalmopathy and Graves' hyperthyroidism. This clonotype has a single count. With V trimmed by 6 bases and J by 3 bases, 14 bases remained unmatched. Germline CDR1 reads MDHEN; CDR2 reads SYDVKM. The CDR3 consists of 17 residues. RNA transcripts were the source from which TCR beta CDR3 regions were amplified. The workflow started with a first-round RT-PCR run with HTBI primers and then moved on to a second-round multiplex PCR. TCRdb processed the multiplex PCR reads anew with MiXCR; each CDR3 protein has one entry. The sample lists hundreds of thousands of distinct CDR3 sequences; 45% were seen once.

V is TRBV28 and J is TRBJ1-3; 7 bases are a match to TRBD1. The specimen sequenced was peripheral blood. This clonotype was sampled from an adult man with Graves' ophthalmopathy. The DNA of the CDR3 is TGTGCCAGCAGCTTTGCGCCGGAGACAGGGTATGGAAACACCATATATTTT. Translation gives CASSFAPETGYGNTIYF.